These 21 T cell receptor beta chains were sequenced from one sample in a study of T cell responses to AZD1222 COVID-19 vaccine. Repertoires were generated with immunoSEQ multiplex PCR, while TCRdb's copy carries only in-frame clones and drops some. The sample contains about 180,000 clones, around nine tenths of which appear only once. The sample in question was peripheral blood, obtained on day 0 of AZD1222 vaccination. The origin of the receptors is an adult in good health.

The rearrangement links TRBV3-1 (or the pseudogene TRBV3-2) to TRBJ2-5; perhaps TRBD2 as D (6 bases). CDR3 size: 16 residues. Between the trimmed V and J ends, which lost 1 base and 5 bases, there was a span of 17 bases. The V gene's germline CDR1 is LGHDT and CDR2 YNNKEL (reference sequence). CDR3 sequence: CASSQVVQPGGETQYF. The CDR3 DNA sequence: TGTGCCAGCAGCCAAGTTGTGCAGCCCGGAGGGGAGACCCAGTACTTC.

The chain carries TRBV29-1 and TRBJ2-1, with D perhaps matching TRBD1 or TRBD2 (5 bases each). Germline V lookup: CDR1 SQVTM, CDR2 ANQGSEA. V lost 3 bases to trimming and J lost 10 bases, with 7 bases between them. CDR3 length: 10 amino acids. The CDR3, as DNA: TGCAGCGTTGATGAGGGGGAGCAGTTCTTC. Its protein product is CSVDEGEQFF.

This sequence joins TRBV27 and TRBJ2-3, with TRBD2 matching over 16 bases. Losses at the gene ends were 3 bases for V and 3 bases for J; bases not matched to a gene: 12. The V gene's germline CDR1 is MNHEY and CDR2 SMNVEV (reference sequence). The CDR3 loop spans 20 amino acids. CDR3 residues: CASSLGTARGLAGGTDTQYF. DNA of the CDR3: TGTGCCAGCAGTTTGGGGACAGCGAGGGGACTAGCGGGAGGGACAGATACGCAGTATTTT.

This CDR3 is CASIRGGNEQFF. The CDR3 DNA reads as TGTGCCAGCATCAGAGGGGGTAATGAGCAGTTCTTC. The rearrangement joins TRBV6-5 to TRBJ2-1, with D perhaps TRBD1 (6 bases). The V and J ends lost 7 bases and 7 bases respectively, with 11 bases between them. In germline, CDR1 is MNHEY, CDR2 SVGAGI. This CDR3 has 12 amino acids.

This clone was recorded once. The genes are TRBV9 and TRBJ1-6; D is uncertain. Germline V gives CDR1 SGDLS, CDR2 YYNGEE. The CDR3 has 12 amino acids. Deletions cut 0 bases from V and 13 bases from J, with 8 bases between. DNA of the CDR3: TGTGCCAGCAGCGTAGGTGCGAGCCCCCTCCACTTT. Its protein product is CASSVGASPLHF.

The chain uses TRBV14 and TRBJ2-1, with 12 nucleotides matching TRBD2. The CDR3 length is 15 residues. CDR1 is SGHDN, CDR2 FVKESK, per germline. V shed 4 bases, J shed 7 bases, and the junction held 5 bases outside the gene matches. The CDR3 loop is CASSLTSGSSNEQFF. The CDR3 nucleotides are TGTGCCAGCAGCCTGACTAGCGGGAGTTCAAATGAGCAGTTCTTC.

V is TRBV5-1 and J is TRBJ1-1; the D gene is possibly TRBD1 (5 bases). Trimming took off 3 bases at V and 4 bases at J, with 10 bases between the two ends. This CDR3 has 13 amino acids. Looked up from germline, CDR1 is SGHRS and CDR2 is YFSETQ. CDR3 DNA: TGCGCCAGCAGCTGGGGGTACAGCACTGAAGCTTTCTTT. Translation gives CASSWGYSTEAFF.

This clone was counted once. The chain has TRBV30 and TRBJ1-1; a possible D gene is TRBD1 (6 bases). The CDR3 sequence is 13 residues long. Germline V gives CDR1 GTSNPN, CDR2 SVGIG (reference sequence). Trimming removed 1 base from V and 4 bases from J, with 10 bases in between. The CDR3 DNA follows: TGTGCCTGGAGTGAGGGGGTTGGCACTGAAGCTTTCTTT. This translates into CAWSEGVGTEAFF.

This clone was seen just once. This chain connects TRBV7-8 to TRBJ1-1; D is perhaps TRBD1 (6 bases). The CDR3 loop spans 19 amino acids. The germline gives CDR1 SGHVS, CDR2 FQNEAQ. Trimming left V 5 bases short and J 8 bases short, with 33 bases between. The CDR3 sequence: CASSLFGTTGIGASGEAFF. In DNA, the CDR3 is TGTGCCAGCAGCCTATTTGGGACTACAGGGATTGGGGCGTCGGGGGAAGCTTTCTTT.

The chain uses TRBV3-1 (or the pseudogene TRBV3-2) and TRBJ1-5; TRBD1 might be the D (6 bases). The CDR3 covers 12 residues. CDR1 is LGHDT, CDR2 YNNKEL, per germline (reference sequence). V was trimmed by 4 bases and J by 10 bases, leaving 11 bases between them. The CDR3 loop is CASSLIQGPQHF. The CDR3 nucleotides are TGTGCCAGCAGCCTAATACAGGGTCCCCAGCATTTT.

This clone has only one observation. The V and J genes are TRBV7-2 and TRBJ2-3; unclear D gene. The CDR3 spans 16 residues. V shed 6 bases and J shed 0 bases, with 16 bases lying between them. Germline V gene sequence: CDR1 SGHTA, CDR2 FQGNSA. The CDR3 loop reads CASSLGSSASTDTQYF. CDR3 nucleotide sequence: TGTGCCAGCAGTCTTGGTAGTAGTGCTAGCACAGATACGCAGTATTTT. Full variable domain (remainder filled in from reference TRBV7-2 and TRBJ2-3): GAGVSQSPSNKVTEKGKDVELRCDPISGHTALYWYRQSLGQGLEFLIYFQGNSAPDKSGLPSDRFSAERTGGSVSTLTIQRTQQEDSAVYLCASSLGSSASTDTQYFGPGTRLTVL.

The CDR3 DNA sequence: TGCGCCAGCAGCCATCCCGCTCCGGGACAGGGGAAAACTGAAGCTTTCTTT. Protein: CASSHPAPGQGKTEAFF. This chain connects TRBV4-1 to TRBJ1-1, with 10 bases matching TRBD1. The trim removed 3 bases at V and 5 bases at J, leaving 12 bases unmatched. The CDR3 covers 17 residues. Germline-derived CDR1 and CDR2 are MGHRA and YSYEKL.

This chain connects TRBV7-9 to TRBJ2-2; D gene ambiguous. Germline-derived CDR1 and CDR2 are SEHNR and FQNEAQ (reference sequence). The germline V and J ends were trimmed by 3 bases and 1 base, with 3 bases remaining between them. CDR3 length: 13 residues. The DNA for the CDR3 is TGTGCCAGCAGCTTGTTGAACACCGGGGAGCTGTTTTTT. As protein: CASSLLNTGELFF.

The V and J genes are TRBV13 and TRBJ2-7, with 13 bases aligning to TRBD2. This CDR3 has 15 residues. In germline, CDR1 is PRHDT, CDR2 FYEKMQ (reference sequence). Losses at the gene ends were 5 bases for V and 6 bases for J; bases not matched to a gene: 7. CDR3 in DNA: TGTGCCAGCAGCCCAGGACTAGCGGGAGTGTTCGAGCAGTACTTC. Its translation: CASSPGLAGVFEQYF.

This clone showed up just once. CDR3 coding DNA: TGTGCCAGCTCTCGGGAGGAGGGACTGAGGATCTCCACAGATACGCAGTATTTT. It is translated as CASSREEGLRISTDTQYF. This chain uses TRBV18 with TRBJ2-3; 7 nucleotides align to TRBD2. V was pared by 6 bases and J by 2 bases, with 17 bases of the junction left unmatched. The CDR3 has 18 residues. Germline V gene data show CDR1 as KGHSH and CDR2 as LQKENI. The complete variable domain, with remaining parts taken from reference TRBV18 and TRBJ2-3, reads NAGVMQNPRHLVRRRGQEARLRCSPMKGHSHVYWYRQLPEEGLKFMVYLQKENIIDESGMPKERFSAEFPKEGPSILRIQQVVRGDSAAYFCASSREEGLRISTDTQYFGPGTRLTVL.

This chain links TRBV7-9 with TRBJ2-1; no clear D. Germline CDR1 is SEHNR and CDR2 is FQNEAQ (reference sequence). Trimming shortened V by 3 bases and J by 5 bases, and 5 bases separated the two germline ends. The CDR3 extends over 12 amino acids. The CDR3, as DNA: TGTGCCAGCAGCTTGGAGAACAATGAGCAGTTCTTC. It encodes CASSLENNEQFF.

The chain employs TRBV19 and TRBJ1-2, with D possibly matching TRBD1 (6 bases). There are 13 residues in the CDR3. CDR1 is LNHDA and CDR2 is SQIVND in the germline V gene (reference sequence). V was clipped by 6 bases and J by 8 bases, with 16 bases between them. The CDR3 DNA sequence: TGTGCCAGTAGACTCTCCGGGGGCAGGGGCTACACCTTC. Encoded protein: CASRLSGGRGYTF.

In its sample, this clone was seen once. V gene TRBV5-4 combines with J gene TRBJ1-2, with D possibly TRBD1 on 5 matching bases. Per the germline V gene, CDR1 is SGHNT and CDR2 is YYREEE (reference sequence). The CDR3 consists of 15 residues. The V end lost 0 bases, the J end lost 7 bases, and 16 bases lay between the germline ends. CDR3 protein: CASSLGREGASGYTF. The DNA for the CDR3 is TGTGCCAGCAGCTTGGGAAGGGAAGGGGCTTCTGGCTACACCTTC.

The V call is TRBV19, the J call TRBJ2-1; the match to TRBD2 covers 11 bases. Germline assignment: CDR1 LNHDA and CDR2 SQIVND (reference sequence). Losses at the gene ends were 3 bases for V and 6 bases for J; bases not matched to a gene: 4. The CDR3 contains 15 residues. Written as DNA, the CDR3 is TGTGCCAGTAGTATGGGACTAGCGGACTTCAATGAGCAGTTCTTC. Translation gives CASSMGLADFNEQFF.

The gene calls are TRBV2 and TRBJ2-1; 10 bases line up with TRBD2. Trimming at V came to 7 bases and at J to 6 bases, leaving 6 bases not matched to a gene. There are 14 residues in the CDR3. Per the germline V gene, CDR1 is SNHLY and CDR2 is FYNNEI. CDR3 sequence reads: CASTPGLASNEQFF. The CDR3 nucleotides read TGTGCCAGCACCCCGGGACTAGCGTCCAATGAGCAGTTCTTC.

Turning to this clone: This CDR3 is also generated by other DNA sequences in the sample. The CDR3 nucleotides read TGTGCCAGCAGTGTTGGGGAGAACACTGAAGCTTTCTTT. It translates to CASSVGENTEAFF. The chain links TRBV2 to TRBJ1-1, with no clear D. There are 13 residues in the CDR3. Germline CDR1 SNHLY, CDR2 FYNNEI. The V end was cut by 4 bases, the J end by 1 base, with 7 bases between. Drawing the rest from reference TRBV2 and TRBJ1-1, the complete variable domain is EPEVTQTPSHQVTQMGQEVILRCVPISNHLYFYWYRQILGQKVEFLVSFYNNEISEKSEIFDDQFSVERPDGSNFTLKIRSTKLEDSAMYFCASSVGENTEAFFGQGTRLTVV.